This T cell receptor beta chain came from a study of T cells in Graves' hyperthyroidism and ophthalmopathy. Each person with ophthalmopathy scored at least 3 on the Clinical Activity Score, reached NOSPECS grade 4 or higher, and had been ill under 3 months. RNA transcripts yielded amplified TCR beta CDR3 regions. Primed by the HTBI set, a first-round RT-PCR was run on the TCR CDR3. TCRdb ran MiXCR on the multiplex PCR reads and lists one entry per CDR3 protein. The sample lists 330,000 or so distinct CDR3 sequences, around 18% seen once, with around 15% in the top ten. This CDR3 contains 14 residues. Germline V gene lookup returns CDR1 LNHDA and CDR2 SQIVND (reference sequence). The V gene end was trimmed by 4 bases and the J gene end by 5 bases; junction bases not matched to a gene: 5.

The sequence derives from a woman between 40 and 50 years old with Graves' ophthalmopathy. Sequencing input: blood. The chain uses TRBV19 and TRBJ1-1; 9 bases align to TRBD1. CDR3 residues: CASSTMTGGTEAFF. Written as DNA, the CDR3 is TGTGCCAGTAGTACTATGACAGGGGGTACTGAAGCTTTCTTT. Variable domain in full (rest from reference TRBV19 and TRBJ1-1): DGGITQSPKYLFRKEGQNVTLSCEQNLNHDAMYWYRQDPGQGLRLIYYSQIVNDFQKGDIAEGYSVSREKKESFPLTVTSAQKNPTAFYLCASSTMTGGTEAFFGQGTRLTVV.